This T cell receptor (beta chain) was captured in a study of OX40 agonist ivuxolimab in advanced cancers. About the research overall: Aged about 20 to 80 with a mean of 60 years, they were 82.7% male.

The method was immunoSEQ multiplex PCR; TCRdb's version includes in-frame clones alone and lacks a portion of them. In the table there are roughly 62,000 clones, approximately 92% of which are singletons. This CDR3 region has 13 residues. Germline V gives CDR1 MNHEY, CDR2 SMNVEV (reference sequence). The V and J ends lost 0 bases and 5 bases respectively, with 8 bases between them. The sequences come from CD4+ or CD8+ T cells sorted from blood, collected in a trial of the OX40 agonist ivuxolimab. The clonotype originates from an adult with an advanced solid tumor such as melanoma, head and neck, liver or kidney cancer. The chain links TRBV27 to TRBJ2-7; tentative D call: TRBD1 (5 bases). The CDR3 coding sequence is TGTGCCAGCAGTTTATCAGGGGTTCACGAGCAGTACTTC. Its translation is CASSLSGVHEQYF.